The entry below describes one T cell receptor (beta chain). This CDR3 has 13 residues. The germline V gene encodes CDR1 MNHEY and CDR2 SVGAGI. V was clipped by 5 bases and J by 8 bases; unmatched bases: 7. Original methodology: Estimation of nucleated cell counts was performed using reference gene primer amplification. TCRdb's copy holds only in-frame clones and misses some; the assay was immunoSEQ multiplex PCR. For V, J and clone size, that table is used; D and trimming come from the DNA. The table lists some 400,000 clones, 85% to 90% of them singletons. The data derive from a study of blood T cell repertoires in COVID-19. Study context: Material from acute and convalescent COVID-19 was sourced from the United States, Italy and Spain. From T cells, B-cell-depleted T cells, or PBMCs came the material, which was cDNA or gDNA.

The chain is built from TRBV6-5 and TRBJ2-3; 7 nucleotides agree with TRBD1. The sequencing input was peripheral blood. This sequence originates from a man between 18 and 29 years old with active or convalescent COVID-19. Here the CDR3 DNA reads TGTGCCAGCAGTCAACTGGACAGGAGTACGCAGTATTTT. This encodes CASSQLDRSTQYF.